This T cell receptor (beta chain) is drawn from a study of patients and donors after allogeneic stem cell transplantation. V was pared by 6 bases and J by 8 bases, with 17 bases between. Looked up from germline, CDR1 is SGHTA and CDR2 is FQGNSA. The CDR3 is 14 residues long. TCRdb re-called the RT-PCR reads with MiXCR, one entry per CDR3 protein. The data show some 880,000 distinct CDR3 sequences, approximately 18% seen once. The chain links TRBV7-2 to TRBJ2-1, with D possibly being TRBD1 or TRBD2 (6 bases each). Sequenced material: blood, either unsorted or a sorted T cell fraction (not recorded which). This TCR was recovered from a human donor who was either an allogeneic HSCT recipient or a stem cell or donor lymphocyte infusion donor (not recorded which). It is not recorded whose cells these are; they may come from a transplant donor. In DNA, the CDR3 is TGTGCCAGCAGTAGGGACTGGGACATACATGAGCAGTTCTTC. It codes for CASSRDWDIHEQFF.